This T cell receptor beta chain originates from a study of T cell responses to AZD1222 COVID-19 vaccine. Some clones are missing from TCRdb's copy, which holds only in-frame ones; the method was immunoSEQ multiplex PCR. The table shows tens of thousands of clones, with about 90% occurring only once. V lost 4 bases and J lost 4, with 13 bases in between. The CDR3 has 14 residues. CDR1 is LGHDT, CDR2 YNNKEL, per germline (reference sequence). This clonotype was sampled from an adult in good health. The chain combines TRBV3-1 (or the pseudogene TRBV3-2) with TRBJ1-1; no clear D gene. The material sequenced was peripheral blood, taken on day 0 of AZD1222 vaccination. This CDR3 reads CASSPNPLGTEAFF. CDR3 sequence (DNA): TGTGCCAGCAGCCCAAATCCCCTGGGCACTGAAGCTTTCTTT.